These 5 T cell receptor beta chains came from one sample sequenced in a study of cytomegalovirus exposure and HLA in healthy donors. 13 Jbeta primers and 60 Vbeta primers were used for the PCR. The method was immunoSEQ multiplex PCR; TCRdb's version includes in-frame clones alone and lacks a portion of them. The table lists 150,000 to 180,000 clones, 70% to 85% of them singletons. Material for sequencing was PBMCs. These TCRs come from a man aged 25 to 45 in good health and CMV-seronegative.

CDR3 sequence reads: CASGGQGRVAEKLFF. The CDR3 coding sequence is TGTGCCAGCGGGGGACAGGGAAGGGTAGCCGAAAAACTGTTTTTT. This sequence joins TRBV19 and TRBJ1-4; 9 bases line up with TRBD1. Germline V CDR1 and CDR2: LNHDA, SQIVND (reference sequence). The V segment lost 9 bases and the J segment 8 bases; nucleotides outside the gene matches: 13. This CDR3 has 15 residues.

The V call is TRBV10-3, the J call TRBJ2-7, with 8 bases lining up with TRBD1. The CDR3 has 13 amino acids. The ends lost 10 bases at V and 3 bases at J; junction bases unmatched: 8. Germline-derived CDR1 and CDR2 are ENHRY and SYGVKD. In DNA, the CDR3 is TGTGCCACAAAGACAGGGGAAGACTACGAGCAGTACTTC. Amino acid sequence: CATKTGEDYEQYF.

J is TRBJ1-1 and V is TRBV5-4; D is possibly TRBD1 (5 bases). Germline CDR1 reads SGHNT; CDR2 reads YYREEE (reference sequence). Trimming left V 0 bases short and J 4 bases short, with 13 bases between. The CDR3 extends over 15 amino acids. CDR3 nucleotide sequence: TGTGCCAGCAGCTTGGATCAGGGTGGCCGCACTGAAGCTTTCTTT. It specifies CASSLDQGGRTEAFF.

This clone showed up just a few times. The gene calls are TRBV14 and TRBJ1-2, with a possible D match to TRBD1 (5 bases). This CDR3 contains 13 residues. CDR1 SGHDN and CDR2 FVKESK come from the germline V gene. V was shortened by 4 bases and J by 2 bases, with 8 bases between the two germline ends. The chain's CDR3 is CASSPQENYGYTF. CDR3 bases: TGTGCCAGCAGCCCACAGGAGAACTATGGCTACACCTTC.

In DNA, the CDR3 is TGCGCCAGCAGCTCCCACTGGGGGGAGACCGGGGAGCTGTTTTTT. It codes for CASSSHWGETGELFF. The gene calls are TRBV5-1 and TRBJ2-2, with D possibly being TRBD2 (6 bases). CDR3 length: 15 residues. V lost 3 bases and J lost 5, with 14 bases in between. Germline loops: CDR1 SGHRS, CDR2 YFSETQ.